This T cell receptor beta chain was documented in a study of blood T cell repertoires in COVID-19. Study-wide background: Donors in the United States, Italy and Spain gave samples during acute or convalescent COVID-19. T cells, B-cell-depleted T cells, or PBMCs supplied cDNA or gDNA.

In the source study's methods: Amplification from reference gene primers served as the basis for estimated nucleated cell counts. Profiled with immunoSEQ multiplex PCR; TCRdb holds only in-frame clones, not every one. D and trimming were read from the DNA, whereas the V and J calls and clone size are those reported in that table. The sample has fewer than 80,000 clones; roughly 74% are singletons. V lost 1 base to trimming and J lost 2 bases, with 8 bases between them. This CDR3 region has 14 residues. Germline V CDR1 and CDR2: SGHVS, FQNEAQ. Sequenced sample: peripheral blood. This chain joins TRBV7-8 and TRBJ1-1; D unclear. The origin of this receptor is an elderly woman with acute or convalescent COVID-19. The DNA of the CDR3 is TGTGCCAGCAGCTTAGTGAGGTCTAACACTGAAGCTTTCTTT. Translation gives CASSLVRSNTEAFF.